This T cell receptor (beta chain) emerged from a study of T cells in Graves' hyperthyroidism and ophthalmopathy. CDR1 SGDLS and CDR2 YYNGEE come from the germline V gene. This CDR3 comprises 14 residues. V was shortened by 3 bases and J by 3 bases, with 12 bases between the two germline ends. Regions amplified from RNA transcripts were the TCR beta CDR3 regions. Primed by the HTBI set, a first-round RT-PCR was run on the TCR CDR3. TCRdb independently ran MiXCR on the multiplex PCR reads; one entry per CDR3 protein. The sample carries over 700,000 distinct CDR3 sequences, 18% recorded once. This clonotype was detected only a few times.

The source is a woman aged 45 to 65 with Graves' hyperthyroidism that later progressed to Graves' ophthalmopathy. Sequencing was carried out using blood. The rearrangement links TRBV9 to TRBJ1-1; D gene uncertain. CDR3 protein: CASSAWREHTEAFF. The CDR3 DNA is TGTGCCAGCAGCGCGTGGAGGGAACACACTGAAGCTTTCTTT.